The T cell receptor beta chain under discussion was sequenced for a study of OX40 agonist ivuxolimab in advanced cancers. Study as a whole: Patients enrolled in dose escalation were diagnosed with hepatocellular carcinoma, melanoma, renal cell or head and neck cancer. Three partial responders included one hepatocellular carcinoma patient and two cutaneous melanoma patients.

Note on this clone: Its specificity is unknown.

The ends lost 1 base at V and 7 bases at J; junction bases unmatched: 6. The CDR3 sequence is 15 residues long. CDR1 is SGHRS, CDR2 YFSETQ, per germline. Notes on the study in general: CD4+ and CD8+ blood T cells expanded clonally by week 6 at 0.1 to 3.0 mg/kg.

Repertoires were generated with immunoSEQ multiplex PCR, while TCRdb's copy carries only in-frame clones and drops some. The data show approximately 76,000 clones, with 70% to 90% seen just once and approximately 5.5% held by the top ten. Sampling of blood occurred at baseline, cycle 4 day 1, and cycle 7 day 1. This chain uses TRBV5-1 with TRBJ2-1, with 9 bases lining up with TRBD2. The TCR comes from an adult with an advanced solid tumor such as melanoma, head and neck, liver or kidney cancer. The starting material was CD4+ or CD8+ T cells sorted from blood, obtained in a trial of the OX40 agonist ivuxolimab. The CDR3 is CASSLSSGVFNEQFF. The CDR3 DNA is TGCGCCAGCAGCTTGTCTAGCGGGGTGTTTAATGAGCAGTTCTTC.